This T cell receptor beta chain derives from a study of cytomegalovirus exposure and HLA in healthy donors. Study-wide points: A list of about 180 TCR beta chains associated with cytomegalovirus was given. The availability of immune exposure information extended only to CMV serostatus.

Germline values: CDR1 MGHRA, CDR2 YSYEKL. The CDR3 has 16 amino acids. The V gene end was trimmed by 9 bases and the J gene end by 0 bases; junction bases not matched to a gene: 2. Points on this clone: Its antigen is still unknown.

Amplification used 60 Vbeta primers and 13 Jbeta primers. Libraries were prepared by immunoSEQ multiplex PCR; TCRdb keeps only in-frame clonotypes and omits some of them. The sample carries under 150,000 clones, 76% recorded once. The sample was PBMCs. The TCR sequence derives from a woman in her 40s in good health and CMV-seronegative. The J gene is TRBJ2-2, the V gene TRBV4-1; 15 bases are shared with TRBD2. The CDR3 DNA follows: TGCGCCAGTCGGACTAGCGGGGGGGCGAACACCGGGGAGCTGTTTTTT. Translated, it gives CASRTSGGANTGELFF.